One and the same sample provided the 2 T cell receptor beta chains below, sequenced in a study of cytomegalovirus exposure and HLA in healthy donors. Data came from immunoSEQ multiplex PCR; TCRdb stores just in-frame clones and leaves some out. The sample lists approximately 260,000 clones, more than 75% occurring once. The sample taken for sequencing was PBMCs. The receptors here all came from a woman between 25 and 40 years old in good health and CMV-seropositive.

V is TRBV5-1 and J is TRBJ2-2; no firm D call. The ends were cut back, 4 bases at V and 5 bases at J, with 15 bases in the middle. The CDR3 contains 15 residues. Per germline, CDR1 SGHRS and CDR2 YFSETQ. CDR3 region: CASSPGSAVTGELFF. DNA of the CDR3: TGCGCCAGCAGCCCCGGTTCCGCGGTGACCGGGGAGCTGTTTTTT.

The CDR3 sequence is CATSRVTGTLSYEQYF. CDR3 bases: TGTGCCACCAGCAGGGTCACCGGGACACTGAGCTACGAGCAGTACTTC. The chain carries TRBV15 and TRBJ2-7; the D gene is possibly TRBD1 (6 bases). There are 16 residues in the CDR3. Germline CDR1 LNHNV, CDR2 YYDKDF (reference sequence). Trimming pared 3 bases from V and 3 bases from J, leaving 18 bases between.